Included here is one TCR beta chain sequence, with context. These data are taken from a study of neurological immune-mediated disorders. TCRdb fed the 5' RACE reads into MiXCR, producing one record per CDR3 protein. The data show tens of thousands of distinct CDR3 sequences, with around 5.2% seen just once and less than 7.5% held by the top ten. The unsorted libraries had their origin in 2 million PBMCs stored at -80 C. Germline V CDR1 and CDR2: MNHNY, SVGAGI (reference sequence). V lost 3 bases and J 9 bases, leaving 15 bases between the germline ends. The CDR3 extends over 14 amino acids. Sequencing was performed on PBMCs. The gene calls are TRBV6-6 and TRBJ2-1; D is perhaps TRBD1 (6 bases). This clonotype was obtained from a man between 18 and 29 years old with multiple sclerosis. The CDR3 sequence is CASSYGKGHGEQFF. DNA of the CDR3: TGTGCCAGCAGTTATGGAAAGGGACATGGTGAGCAGTTCTTC.